Listed below are T cell receptor beta chains from one sample, sequenced in a study of shared clonotypes between healthy human individuals. Data came from immunoSEQ multiplex PCR; TCRdb stores just in-frame clones and leaves some out. Of more than 1.2 million clones listed, approximately 98.5% were seen once; the top ten hold 0.36%. Source material: naive CD4+ T cells sorted from blood. The receptors originated from a man under 40 in good health. CDR3s include the opening cysteine and the closing phenylalanine or tryptophan. D genes are given only for firm matches. The size field is filled for only some rows; it gives once, few, many or a size class.

>TRBV10-1|NA|13|TRBJ1-1|once
TGCGCCAGCAGCCCGCAAATGAACACTGAAGCTTTCTTT
CASSPQMNTEAFF
>TRBV6-5|NA|14|TRBJ2-7|NA
TGTGCCAGCAGTCGGACAGGAGGGGGCTACGAGCAGTACTTC
CASSRTGGGYEQYF
>TRBV25-1|NA|13|TRBJ1-2|NA
TGTGCCAGCAGTGAATGGGGGAGTTACGGCTACACCTTC
CASSEWGSYGYTF
>TRBV7-9|TRBD2|17|TRBJ2-1|NA
TGTGCCAGCAGCCCACACTGGGTAGCGGGAATCTACAATGAGCAGTTCTTC
CASSPHWVAGIYNEQFF
>TRBV2|TRBD2|12|TRBJ2-3|NA
TGTGCCAGCAGTAGACTAGCGGGGGGGCAGTATTTT
CASSRLAGGQYF
>TRBV28|NA|15|TRBJ1-5|NA
TGTGCCAGCAGTCCCGGAGGCCATAACAATCAGCCCCAGCATTTT
CASSPGGHNNQPQHF
>TRBV6-5|NA|14|TRBJ2-5|NA
TGTGCCAGCAGTTCCGTGCCGGGAGTGGTGACCCAGTACTTC
CASSSVPGVVTQYF
>TRBV5-6|NA|13|TRBJ2-7|NA
TGTGCCAGCAGCTTGGGCAGGGTTGACGAGCAGTACTTC
CASSLGRVDEQYF
>TRBV9|TRBD2|15|TRBJ2-7|NA
TGTGCCAGCAGCAGACTAGCGGGAGGGGCGGTCGAGCAGTACTTC
CASSRLAGGAVEQYF
>TRBV5-1|NA|15|TRBJ2-2|NA
TGCGCCAGCAGCTTGGTTCAGGGAAACACCGGGGAGCTGTTTTTT
CASSLVQGNTGELFF
>TRBV2|TRBD1|15|TRBJ1-5|once
TGTGCCAGCAGGAGGACAGGGGGGGAGCATCAGCCCCAGCATTTT
CASRRTGGEHQPQHF
>TRBV6-1|TRBD1|15|TRBJ2-1|NA
TGTGCCAGCACTTGGACAGGGAAGGCCTACAATGAGCAGTTCTTC
CASTWTGKAYNEQFF
>TRBV19|NA|18|TRBJ2-1|NA
TGTGCCAGTAGTATAGGATTACTGCCAAGAAATTCCTACAATGAGCAGTTCTTC
CASSIGLLPRNSYNEQFF
>TRBV5-1|TRBD1|15|TRBJ1-4|NA
TGCGCCAGCAGCAGGGACAGGGGAGGAGGTGAAAAACTGTTTTTT
CASSRDRGGGEKLFF
>TRBV7-8|NA|16|TRBJ2-2|NA
TGTGCCAGCACCCGTACGCAGACACCTTTCACCGGGGAGCTGTTTTTT
CASTRTQTPFTGELFF
>TRBV7-9|NA|16|TRBJ2-7|NA
TGTGCCAGCAGCTCGATCCTCCCGCCGGCGGCTTACGAGCAGTACTTC
CASSSILPPAAYEQYF
>TRBV9|NA|13|TRBJ1-2|NA
TGTGCCAGCAGCCCAGACCAGAATTATGGCTACACCTTC
CASSPDQNYGYTF
>TRBV2|NA|12|TRBJ2-5|NA
TGTGCCAGCAGTGTAAGATTGGAGACCCAGTACTTC
CASSVRLETQYF
>TRBV21-1|NA|9|TRBJ2-1|NA
TGTGCCAGTCATCATGAGCAGTTCTTC
CASHHEQFF
>TRBV2|NA|15|TRBJ2-7|NA
TGTGCCAGCAGGAGAGACTCGAGTCCCCTCGGGGAGCAGTACTTC
CASRRDSSPLGEQYF
>TRBV18|TRBD2|16|TRBJ2-1|NA
TGTGCCAGCTCACCACCGACTAGCGGGAGGGTCAATGAGCAGTTCTTC
CASSPPTSGRVNEQFF
>TRBV6-1|TRBD1|15|TRBJ1-5|NA
TGTGCCAGCAGTGCGACGACAGGGGGAGTTGGGCCCCAGCATTTT
CASSATTGGVGPQHF
>TRBV7-9|TRBD2|16|TRBJ2-3|NA
TGTGCCAGCAGCTTAGGGAGCGGGGTTAGCACAGATACGCAGTATTTT
CASSLGSGVSTDTQYF
>TRBV18|NA|15|TRBJ2-1|NA
TGTGCCAGCTCACTTCTGGACCCCGTCTACAATGAGCAGTTCTTC
CASSLLDPVYNEQFF
>TRBV10-1|NA|15|TRBJ2-3|NA
TGCGCCAGCAGTGAGCTCGCAGGGCCGGCAGATACGCAGTATTTT
CASSELAGPADTQYF
>TRBV4-3|NA|16|TRBJ2-5|NA
TGCGCCAGCAGCCAAGAACAGGGTGGGGTAGGAGAGACCCAGTACTTC
CASSQEQGGVGETQYF
>TRBV28|NA|13|TRBJ1-3|NA
TGTGCCAGCAGTTTATCCTCGAGAAACACCATATATTTT
CASSLSSRNTIYF
>TRBV7-9|NA|15|TRBJ1-4|NA
TGTGCCAGCAGCTCCAGACAGGACGCGAATGAAAAACTGTTTTTT
CASSSRQDANEKLFF
>TRBV18|NA|16|TRBJ2-1|NA
TGTGCCAGCTCACCCCCATCCCGGACATTAACCCATGAGCAGTTCTTC
CASSPPSRTLTHEQFF
>TRBV7-9|NA|16|TRBJ2-5|NA
TGTGCCAGCAGCTCCGGTGGCAGGGAGGTGGGAGAGACCCAGTACTTC
CASSSGGREVGETQYF
>TRBV2|NA|17|TRBJ1-2|NA
TGTGCCAGCAGTGTGGTACACTTGAGAGAGCCTAACTATGGCTACACCTTC
CASSVVHLREPNYGYTF
>TRBV27|NA|13|TRBJ2-3|NA
TGTGCCAGCAGTGGATATTACACAGATACGCAGTATTTT
CASSGYYTDTQYF
>TRBV11-2|NA|16|TRBJ2-5|NA
TGTGCCAGCAGCTCTCGGACCCAAAACGGCCAAGAGACCCAGTACTTC
CASSSRTQNGQETQYF
>TRBV9|NA|15|TRBJ2-2|NA
TGTGCCAGCAGCGTAGGTAGAACGGTCACCGGGGAGCTGTTTTTT
CASSVGRTVTGELFF
>TRBV12-5|TRBD1|14|TRBJ1-1|NA
TGTGCTAGTGGAACGGGACAGATGAACACTGAAGCTTTCTTT
CASGTGQMNTEAFF
>TRBV5-6|NA|13|TRBJ1-1|once
TGTGCCAGCAGCTTTCTAGGGGGTTATGAAGCTTTCTTT
CASSFLGGYEAFF
>TRBV5-4|TRBD1|13|TRBJ1-2|NA
TGTGCCAGCAGCTCGACAGGGGACGATGGCTACACCTTC
CASSSTGDDGYTF
>TRBV5-4|NA|16|TRBJ2-5|once
TGTGCCAGCAGCCCAGGACAACAGAAATCAAAAGAGACCCAGTACTTC
CASSPGQQKSKETQYF
>TRBV27|NA|17|TRBJ2-1|NA
TGTGCCAGCAGTTTAATTGCAGCGCTAGACTCCTACAATGAGCAGTTCTTC
CASSLIAALDSYNEQFF
>TRBV9|TRBD1|16|TRBJ2-2|NA
TGTGCCAGCAGCGCTACAGGGGGCGCGGTTACCGGGGAGCTGTTTTTT
CASSATGGAVTGELFF
>TRBV15|TRBD1|16|TRBJ1-1|NA
TGTGCCACCAGCAGAGTGTATGGACAGGGGAACACTGAAGCTTTCTTT
CATSRVYGQGNTEAFF
>TRBV7-9|NA|13|TRBJ1-4|NA
TGTGCCAGCACCGCCGCAGGGGTTGAAAAACTGTTTTTT
CASTAAGVEKLFF
>TRBV7-9|NA|14|TRBJ2-1|NA
TGTGCCAGCAGCTTAAGAAGGATGGGCAATGAGCAGTTCTTC
CASSLRRMGNEQFF
>TRBV29-1|TRBD2|14|TRBJ2-2|NA
TGCAGCGTTGGGGCGGGAGGTAACACCGGGGAGCTGTTTTTT
CSVGAGGNTGELFF
>TRBV29-1|NA|12|TRBJ1-1|NA
TGCAGCGCACAGGACAGAAGGGGTGAAGCTTTCTTT
CSAQDRRGEAFF